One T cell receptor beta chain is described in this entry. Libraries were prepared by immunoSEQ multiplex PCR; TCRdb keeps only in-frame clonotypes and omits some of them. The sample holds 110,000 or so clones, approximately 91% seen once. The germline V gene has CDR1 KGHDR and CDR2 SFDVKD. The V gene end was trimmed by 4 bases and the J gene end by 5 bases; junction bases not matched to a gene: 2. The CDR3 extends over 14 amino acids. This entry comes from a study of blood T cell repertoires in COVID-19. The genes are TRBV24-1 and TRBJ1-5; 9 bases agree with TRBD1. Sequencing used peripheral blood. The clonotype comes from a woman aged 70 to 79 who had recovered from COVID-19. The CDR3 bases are TGTGCCACCAGTGAGGACAGGGGAGATCAGCCCCAGCATTTT. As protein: CATSEDRGDQPQHF.